This paragraph covers one TCR beta chain sequence. Its cognate antigen is unknown. The PCR was carried out with 60 Vbeta primers and 13 Jbeta primers. Profiling relied on immunoSEQ multiplex PCR, and the TCRdb table lists in-frame clones only, not all of them. The sample lists about 180,000 clones, 77% seen once, with over 1.1% in the top ten. Trimming stripped 5 bases from V and 5 bases from J, with 9 bases between. In germline, CDR1 is SEHNR, CDR2 FQNEAQ (reference sequence). The CDR3 loop spans 12 amino acids. The data derive from a study of cytomegalovirus exposure and HLA in healthy donors. Study observations and caveats: Previous analysis showed most TCR beta V segments were productive about 87% or about 30% of the time. In a later analysis, V- and J-gene trimming of beta chains associated with a DCLRE1C missense variant, replicated independently. Both high specificity and high sensitivity reportedly marked the classifier's diagnosis of cytomegalovirus status.

The TCR originated in a man between 18 and 29 years old in good health and CMV-seronegative. Source material: PBMCs. The J gene is TRBJ2-5, the V gene TRBV7-9, with D possibly being TRBD1 (5 bases). The CDR3 is CASSPKGETQYF. CDR3 DNA sequence: TGTGCCAGCAGCCCAAAGGGGGAGACCCAGTACTTC.